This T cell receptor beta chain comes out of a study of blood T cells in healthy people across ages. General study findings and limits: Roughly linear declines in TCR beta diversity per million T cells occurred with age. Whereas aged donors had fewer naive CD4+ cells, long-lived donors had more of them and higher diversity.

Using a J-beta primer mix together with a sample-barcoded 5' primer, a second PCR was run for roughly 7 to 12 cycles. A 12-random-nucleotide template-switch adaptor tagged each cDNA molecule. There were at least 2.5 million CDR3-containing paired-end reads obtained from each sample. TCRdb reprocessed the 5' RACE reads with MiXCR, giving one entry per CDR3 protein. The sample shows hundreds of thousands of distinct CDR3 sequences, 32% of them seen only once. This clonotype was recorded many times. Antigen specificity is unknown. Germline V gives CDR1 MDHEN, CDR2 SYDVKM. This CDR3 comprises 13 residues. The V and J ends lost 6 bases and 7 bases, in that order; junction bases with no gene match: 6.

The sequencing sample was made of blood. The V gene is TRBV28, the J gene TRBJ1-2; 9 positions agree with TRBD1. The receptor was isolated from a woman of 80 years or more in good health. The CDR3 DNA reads TGTGCCAGCAGCTCACAGGGGGCGCTTGGCTACACCTTC. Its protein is CASSSQGALGYTF.